There are many counts of the clone carrying this T cell receptor (beta chain). Its antigen is unknown. The sample originates from a study of T cells in Graves' hyperthyroidism and ophthalmopathy. At the level of the study: Peripheral blood was acquired at first diagnosis, ahead of any therapy whatsoever.

With V trimmed by 4 bases and J by 6 bases, 2 bases remained unmatched. CDR3 size: 15 residues. The germline gives CDR1 SEHNR, CDR2 FQNEAQ (reference sequence). Regions amplified from RNA transcripts were the TCR beta CDR3 regions. TCR CDR3 regions were first amplified by RT-PCR with HTBI primers. TCRdb re-called the multiplex PCR reads through MiXCR, storing one row per CDR3 protein. The sample yields about 740,000 distinct CDR3 sequences, about 15% seen once. A patient was excluded if there was uncontrolled infection, other autoimmune disease, pregnancy or lactation. The study's findings and limits: With a median lead of around 5.9 months before onset, the model predicted ophthalmopathy. Researchers found most expanded thyroid clonotypes above 0.001 in blood as well.

The chain uses TRBV7-9 and TRBJ2-1; 14 bases agree with TRBD2. The sequencing sample was made of blood. This receptor was identified in a woman aged 18 to 35 with Graves' hyperthyroidism. The CDR3 DNA follows: TGTGCCAGCAGCTACGGGACTAGCGGGAGCAATGAGCAGTTCTTC. Translated, it gives CASSYGTSGSNEQFF.